This T cell receptor beta chain originates from a study of lymphopenia after photon versus proton radiotherapy. This table comes from immunoSEQ multiplex PCR, and its TCRdb copy is limited to in-frame clones, with some not included. The table shows approximately 23,000 clones, with around 89% occurring only once. Points on this clone: The antigen remains unidentified.

This CDR3 has 13 residues. V shed 0 bases and J shed 5 bases, with 7 bases lying between them. In germline, CDR1 is MNHEY, CDR2 SMNVEV (reference sequence). Study-wide findings and caveats: Photon-treated patients lost naive T cells and TCR diversity; proton-treated stayed stable. After lymphocyte nadir, photon-treated repertoires showed oligoclonal expansion, especially CD8+ Temra. Authors raise, but do not show, better survival with proton therapy.

The clonotype originates from a man at least 80 years old with esophageal cancer. Here the sequenced sample was peripheral blood, taken from a patient treated with proton-based radiotherapy. V usage is TRBV27 and J usage is TRBJ2-5, with D unresolved. CDR3 region: CASSLSGLETQYF. The DNA for the CDR3 is TGTGCCAGCAGTTTATCCGGGTTGGAGACCCAGTACTTC.